The present T cell receptor (beta chain) was sequenced within a study of shared clonotypes between healthy human individuals. Study-level information: Three plates were used per donor for CD4 naive, three for CD4 memory, two for CD8 naive and one for CD8 memory. Notes on the study in general: About 5% of naive CD4 clonotypes were shared across a handful of donors.

Measured with immunoSEQ multiplex PCR; TCRdb has only the in-frame clones, and not every one. The sample holds a few million clones, around 90% seen once. The length of the CDR3 is 12 residues. CDR1 and CDR2 (germline): GTSNPN, SVGIG (reference sequence). The trim removed 0 bases at V and 10 bases at J, leaving 5 bases unmatched. In this sample, this clone turned up once. Its antigen is still unknown. The chain has TRBV30 and TRBJ2-5, with TRBD2 identical over 7 bases. This TCR was recovered from a man between 18 and 35 years old in good health. The sequenced material came from naive CD4+ T cells sorted from blood. Subset specified: CD45RA+ positively selected. Here the CDR3 DNA reads TGTGCCTGGAGTGTACGCTGGGACTACCAGTACTTC. Protein: CAWSVRWDYQYF.